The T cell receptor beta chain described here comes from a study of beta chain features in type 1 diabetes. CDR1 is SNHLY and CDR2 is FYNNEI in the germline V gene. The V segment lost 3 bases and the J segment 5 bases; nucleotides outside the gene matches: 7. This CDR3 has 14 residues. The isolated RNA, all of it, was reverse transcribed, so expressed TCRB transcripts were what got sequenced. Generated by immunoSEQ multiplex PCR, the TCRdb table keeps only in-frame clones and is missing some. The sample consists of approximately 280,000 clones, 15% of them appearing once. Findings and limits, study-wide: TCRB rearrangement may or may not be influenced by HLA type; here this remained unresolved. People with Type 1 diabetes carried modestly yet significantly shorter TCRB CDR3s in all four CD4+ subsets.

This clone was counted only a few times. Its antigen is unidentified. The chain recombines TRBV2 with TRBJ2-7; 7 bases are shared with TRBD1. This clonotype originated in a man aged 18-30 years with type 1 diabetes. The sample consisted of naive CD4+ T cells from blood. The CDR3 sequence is CASSDQGQLNEQYF. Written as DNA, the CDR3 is TGTGCCAGCAGTGACCAGGGACAGCTCAACGAGCAGTACTTC.